The 24 T cell receptor beta chains in this list originate from one sample, sequenced in a study of blood T cell repertoires in COVID-19 (TCRdb year 2020). Preparation of the library involved the immunoSEQ multiplex PCR assay. TCRdb obtained this table from immuneACCESS and retained in-frame rearrangements with V and J assigned. These tables miss some clones; where compared with another copy, unresolved V genes account for less than half of the shortfall, and the remainder is unexplained. This sample comprises approximately 180,000 clones, more than 70% of them detected only once. The leading ten clones occupy 18% of the sample. The sequenced material came from peripheral blood. The receptors here all came from a person aged 65-85 years with COVID-19, enrolled during active disease.

The J gene is TRBJ1-4, the V gene TRBV6-5; 7 bases are a match to TRBD1. The germline V gene has CDR1 MNHEY and CDR2 SVGAGI. With V trimmed by 7 bases and J by 7 bases, 9 bases remained unmatched. The CDR3 spans 14 residues. The CDR3 DNA sequence: TGTGCCAGCAAGACAGGGCCTTCTGGTGAAAAACTGTTTTTT. Amino acid sequence: CASKTGPSGEKLFF.

The chain employs TRBV5-4 and TRBJ2-3, with 9 nucleotides matching TRBD2. This CDR3 spans 15 amino acids. The V gene end was trimmed by 3 bases and the J gene end by 1 base; junction bases not matched to a gene: 3. Germline V CDR1 and CDR2: SGHNT, YYREEE (reference sequence). DNA for the CDR3: TGTGCCAGCAGCTGGCGGACTAGCGGCACAGATACGCAGTATTTT. Translating it yields CASSWRTSGTDTQYF.

The V call is TRBV6-6, the J call TRBJ2-7, with 7 nucleotides matching TRBD2. With V trimmed by 6 bases and J by 3 bases, 8 bases remained unmatched. The CDR3 length is 14 residues. In germline, CDR1 is MNHNY, CDR2 SVGAGI (reference sequence). The CDR3 here is CASRLTGGNYEQYF. The CDR3, as DNA: TGTGCCAGCAGACTTACCGGGGGGAACTACGAGCAGTACTTC.

This chain uses TRBV5-1 with TRBJ2-7; the match to TRBD1 covers 7 bases. The CDR3 runs to 14 residues. Germline-derived CDR1 and CDR2 are SGHRS and YFSETQ. V was pared by 2 bases and J by 3 bases, with 5 bases of the junction left unmatched. Here the CDR3 DNA reads TGCGCCAGCAGCTTCACCGGGACAGACTACGAGCAGTACTTC. It is translated as CASSFTGTDYEQYF.

Here the CDR3 reads CASSLGDTNTGELFF. CDR3 sequence (DNA): TGCGCCAGCAGCTTGGGGGACACTAACACCGGGGAGCTGTTTTTT. The rearrangement uses TRBV5-1 and TRBJ2-2; a weak D match, TRBD1 (6 bases). CDR3 length: 15 amino acids. CDR1 and CDR2 (germline): SGHRS, YFSETQ. The germline V and J ends were trimmed by 0 bases and 2 bases, with 8 bases remaining between them.

To note about this clone: One end of the junction is discordant with germline, which a read error may explain. V and J are TRBV27 and TRBJ1-6, with D maybe TRBD1 (6 bases). In germline, CDR1 is MNHEY, CDR2 SMNVEV (reference sequence). This CDR3 spans 17 amino acids. CDR3: CTSSLNRVMAPNSPLHF. The CDR3 nucleotides read TGTACCAGCAGTTTGAACAGGGTTATGGCCCCCAATTCACCCCTCCACTTT.

V is TRBV19 and J is TRBJ2-5; D unresolved. Trimming took 5 bases from V and 7 from J, leaving 14 bases between them. Germline V lookup: CDR1 LNHDA, CDR2 SQIVND (reference sequence). The CDR3 contains 13 residues. CDR3 sequence: CASSPSSGGTQYF. The CDR3 DNA reads as TGTGCCAGTAGTCCGAGCTCGGGTGGGACCCAGTACTTC.

This clone was detected once. This chain links TRBV7-2 with TRBJ1-6, with TRBD1 identical over 8 bases. Germline V CDR1 and CDR2: SGHTA, FQGNSA. The CDR3 covers 14 residues. J gave up 7 bases and V 6 bases, and 5 bases lay outside the gene matches. CDR3 bases: TGTGCCAGCAGTCGGACAGGGAGAAATTCACCCCTCCACTTT. This sequence encodes CASSRTGRNSPLHF. Looking up the rest from reference TRBV7-2 and TRBJ1-6 gives the full variable domain: GAGVSQSPSNKVTEKGKDVELRCDPISGHTALYWYRQSLGQGLEFLIYFQGNSAPDKSGLPSDRFSAERTGGSVSTLTIQRTQQEDSAVYLCASSRTGRNSPLHFGNGTRLTVT.

This clone was observed many times. The V gene is TRBV5-1, the J gene TRBJ2-2; 11 bases fit TRBD2. From germline, CDR1 is SGHRS and CDR2 YFSETQ. Trimming removed 0 bases from V and 6 bases from J; junction bases left unmatched: 13. There are 19 residues in the CDR3. The CDR3 sequence is CASSLGGTSGHGGAGELFF. DNA of the CDR3: TGCGCCAGCAGCTTGGGTGGGACTAGCGGCCATGGAGGGGCCGGGGAGCTGTTTTTT.

The chain carries TRBV5-6 and TRBJ2-3; TRBD2 matches at 10 bases. The V and J ends lost 0 bases and 6 bases, in that order; junction bases with no gene match: 7. CDR1 is SGHDT, CDR2 YYEEEE, per germline. This CDR3 has 16 amino acids. The chain's CDR3 is CASSLGPSGGADTQYF. DNA of the CDR3: TGTGCCAGCAGCTTGGGTCCTAGCGGGGGAGCTGATACGCAGTATTTT.

The V and J genes are TRBV5-4 and TRBJ2-1; TRBD2 might be the D (5 bases). CDR3 length: 15 amino acids. Trimming removed 4 bases from V and 1 base from J, with 12 bases in between. The germline V gene encodes CDR1 SGHNT and CDR2 YYREEE (reference sequence). The CDR3 nucleotides are TGTGCCAGCAGCCTGTATCAGCGGTCCTACAATGAGCAGTTCTTC. Translating it yields CASSLYQRSYNEQFF.

This chain joins TRBV4-3 and TRBJ2-7, with 8 bases matching TRBD1. The CDR3 consists of 17 residues. The germline V gene encodes CDR1 LGHNA and CDR2 YSLEER. With V trimmed by 3 bases and J by 2 bases, 12 bases remained unmatched. CDR3 coding DNA: TGCGCCAGCAGCCACTCGCACGTCGGACAGGGACCCTACGAGCAGTACTTC. It specifies CASSHSHVGQGPYEQYF.

The chain uses TRBV10-2 and TRBJ1-5; TRBD1 aligns across 8 bases. Germline CDR1 and CDR2: WSHSY and SAAADI. The CDR3 runs 21 residues. With V trimmed by 0 bases and J by 9 bases, 25 bases remained unmatched. CDR3 loop: CASSESWGTSGGRGRFRPQHF. CDR3 coding DNA: TGCGCCAGCAGTGAGTCATGGGGCACGTCTGGCGGCAGGGGGCGATTCAGGCCCCAGCATTTT.

The rearrangement uses TRBV5-1 and TRBJ1-4; 9 bases map to TRBD1. V lost 3 bases and J lost 8; bases outside the gene matches: 5. In germline, CDR1 is SGHRS, CDR2 YFSETQ. This CDR3 has 14 amino acids. This CDR3 reads CASSSTGGEEKLFF. The CDR3 DNA reads TGCGCCAGCAGCTCCACAGGGGGCGAAGAAAAACTGTTTTTT.

The V gene is TRBV7-9, the J gene TRBJ2-5; perhaps TRBD1 as D (5 bases). The V end was cut by 2 bases, the J end by 2 bases, with 9 bases between. This CDR3 spans 14 amino acids. Germline CDR1 is SEHNR and CDR2 is FQNEAQ (reference sequence). CDR3 DNA sequence: TGTGCCAGCAGCTTATATGACAGACAAGAGACCCAGTACTTC. Amino acids: CASSLYDRQETQYF.

The J gene is TRBJ1-2, the V gene TRBV28; 8 nucleotides match TRBD1. The trim removed 6 bases at V and 8 bases at J, leaving 8 bases unmatched. Germline V gene sequence: CDR1 MDHEN, CDR2 SYDVKM. The CDR3 is made up of 13 amino acids. The CDR3 nucleotides read TGTGCCAGCAGCTACAGGGGGGCGTCCGGCTACACCTTC. Its translation is CASSYRGASGYTF.

This clone has only one observation. The V gene is TRBV5-6, the J gene TRBJ2-7, with D perhaps matching TRBD2 (5 bases). The V end lost 5 bases, the J end lost 6 bases, and 18 bases lay between the germline ends. The CDR3 is 14 amino acids. CDR1 is SGHDT, CDR2 YYEEEE, per germline. The CDR3, as DNA: TGTGCCAGCAGTTCTCCGGCGGGTGGAGCCGAGCAGTACTTC. It codes for CASSSPAGGAEQYF.

J is TRBJ2-7 and V is TRBV27; TRBD1 matches 10 bases. The V gene end was trimmed by 3 bases and the J gene end by 3 bases; junction bases not matched to a gene: 5. CDR3 length: 15 amino acids. Looked up from germline, CDR1 is MNHEY and CDR2 is SMNVEV (reference sequence). In DNA form, the CDR3 reads TGTGCCAGCAGTTTCGCGGGACAGGGGCTCTACGAGCAGTACTTC. Translation gives CASSFAGQGLYEQYF.

The chain has TRBV7-8 and TRBJ2-3; 10 bases align to TRBD2. Germline assignment: CDR1 SGHVS and CDR2 FQNEAQ. Trimming removed 5 bases from V and 5 bases from J; junction bases left unmatched: 7. The length of the CDR3 is 15 residues. CDR3 sequence reads: CASSGVLAGVDTQYF. CDR3 coding DNA: TGTGCCAGCAGCGGGGTTCTAGCGGGAGTAGATACGCAGTATTTT.

This clone occurred many times. V usage is TRBV10-1 and J usage is TRBJ1-2; D gene ambiguous. The CDR3 covers 10 residues. CDR1 WNHNN and CDR2 SYGVQD come from the germline V gene (reference sequence). Trimming shortened V by 7 bases and J by 8 bases, and 8 bases separated the two germline ends. In nucleotides, the CDR3 is TGCGCCAGCAATCCCAGGGGCTACACCTTC. This sequence encodes CASNPRGYTF.

The CDR3 protein is CASSLTDTDTQYF. CDR3 sequence (DNA): TGTGCCAGCAGCTTGACTGACACAGATACGCAGTATTTT. This sequence joins TRBV5-4 and TRBJ2-3; D unresolved. Looked up from germline, CDR1 is SGHNT and CDR2 is YYREEE (reference sequence). V lost 1 base and J 2 bases, leaving 5 bases between the germline ends. This CDR3 region has 13 residues. The complete variable domain, with remaining parts taken from reference TRBV5-4 and TRBJ2-3, reads ETGVTQSPTHLIKTRGQQVTLRCSSQSGHNTVSWYQQALGQGPQFIFQYYREEENGRGNFPPRFSGLQFPNYSSELNVNALELDDSALYLCASSLTDTDTQYFGPGTRLTVL.

The genes are TRBV12-3 or TRBV12-4 and TRBJ2-7; D remains ambiguous. V gave up 7 bases and J gave up 2 bases, with 12 bases separating them. CDR3 size: 13 residues. The CDR3 DNA sequence: TGTGCCAGCATGTTGGCGGCCACCTACGAGCAGTACTTC. It encodes CASMLAATYEQYF.

The chain is built from TRBV5-4 and TRBJ2-5; D is unclear. CDR1 SGHNT and CDR2 YYREEE come from the germline V gene (reference sequence). The CDR3 loop spans 14 amino acids. V shed 4 bases and J shed 4 bases, with 14 bases lying between them. Written as DNA, the CDR3 is TGTGCCAGCAGCCCCCCGACACACCTAGAGACCCAGTACTTC. Translated, it gives CASSPPTHLETQYF.

This clone occurred once. The gene calls are TRBV14 and TRBJ1-2; D uncertain. The CDR3 length is 15 residues. Looked up from germline, CDR1 is SGHDN and CDR2 is FVKESK. Trimming shortened V by 6 bases and J by 2 bases, and 16 bases separated the two germline ends. This CDR3 reads CASSRHTPLNYGYTF. For the CDR3, the DNA is TGTGCCAGCAGTCGACATACCCCGCTAAACTATGGCTACACCTTC.